The 19 T cell receptor beta chains below were found in one sample sequenced in a study of cytomegalovirus exposure and HLA in healthy donors. In the PCR, 60 Vbeta and 13 Jbeta primers were used. Repertoires were generated with immunoSEQ multiplex PCR, while TCRdb's copy carries only in-frame clones and drops some. The table has about 94,000 clones, 78% seen once; the top ten hold around 0.76%. Sequenced input: PBMCs. The origin of the receptors is a woman aged 55-75 years in good health and CMV-seronegative.

This clone was counted a single time. V and J are TRBV5-1 and TRBJ1-4; D unclear. The CDR3 sequence is 13 residues long. Trimming cost V 2 bases and J 4 bases, with 6 bases left between them. CDR1 and CDR2 (germline): SGHRS, YFSETQ. This chain's CDR3 is CASSLGSNEKLFF. The CDR3 DNA is TGCGCCAGCAGCTTAGGGAGTAATGAAAAACTGTTTTTT.

This clone is a singleton in its sample. The chain couples TRBV4-1 to TRBJ2-3, with 15 nucleotides matching TRBD2. This CDR3 has 21 residues. Unmatched junction bases numbered 19, after V lost 2 bases and J lost 7 bases. Per the germline V gene, CDR1 is MGHRA and CDR2 is YSYEKL. In DNA, the CDR3 is TGCGCCAGCAGCCAAATTAGGTGGACTAGCGGGGGGGCCTTCCCTTATTATACGCAGTATTTT. Encoded protein: CASSQIRWTSGGAFPYYTQYF.

The V and J genes are TRBV7-9 and TRBJ2-5; 7 bases map to TRBD1. Gene TRBJ2-7 matches the end of the DNA better, so the J call may be wrong. Germline V gives CDR1 SEHNR, CDR2 FQNEAQ (reference sequence). The CDR3 has 15 amino acids. The CDR3, as DNA: TGTGCCAGCAGCTTAGGGTCGTCAGGGACAGACGAGCAGTACTTC. The encoded protein is CASSLGSSGTDEQYF.

The chain joins TRBV29-1 to TRBJ2-5; D may be TRBD1 (5 bases). Germline CDR1 is SQVTM and CDR2 is ANQGSEA. CDR3 length: 13 residues. V was clipped by 6 bases and J by 6 bases, with 17 bases between them. The CDR3 region is CSVGQVGVKTQYF. CDR3 coding DNA: TGCAGCGTGGGCCAGGTAGGGGTGAAGACCCAGTACTTC.

This chain links TRBV5-1 with TRBJ2-7; D not certain. The germline V gene has CDR1 SGHRS and CDR2 YFSETQ. The CDR3 spans 15 residues. Trimming pared 0 bases from V and 0 bases from J, leaving 10 bases between. CDR3 sequence: CASSLGSETSYEQYF. The CDR3 DNA reads as TGCGCCAGCAGCTTGGGATCGGAGACCTCCTACGAGCAGTACTTC.

The gene calls are TRBV4-3 and TRBJ1-1; D may be TRBD1 (5 bases). Germline V lookup: CDR1 LGHNA, CDR2 YSLEER. This CDR3 has 15 amino acids. V gave up 0 bases and J gave up 5 bases, with 13 bases separating them. The CDR3 reads CASSQDRGAGTEAFF. CDR3 DNA sequence: TGCGCCAGCAGCCAAGATAGGGGCGCGGGAACTGAAGCTTTCTTT.

The genes are TRBV28 and TRBJ1-1; 7 bases agree with TRBD1. The CDR3 covers 14 residues. Germline V gives CDR1 MDHEN, CDR2 SYDVKM. With 6 bases clipped from V and 0 bases from J, the junction kept 4 bases outside the gene matches. CDR3 coding DNA: TGTGCCAGCAGAAAAGACAGGGTGAACACTGAAGCTTTCTTT. Its protein product is CASRKDRVNTEAFF.

In this sample, this clone turned up a few times. DNA of the CDR3: TGTGCCAGCAGCTTGGCCCGCGAGCAGTACTTC. This codes for CASSLAREQYF. J is TRBJ2-7 and V is TRBV5-6; D gene unclear. The CDR3 runs 11 residues. Trimming took 0 bases from V and 6 from J, leaving 4 bases between them. From germline, CDR1 is SGHDT and CDR2 YYEEEE.

The rearrangement uses TRBV7-2 and TRBJ2-7, with 11 nucleotides matching TRBD2. Trimming took 3 bases from V and 5 from J; bases not matched to a gene: 6. Germline lookup yields CDR1 SGHTA and CDR2 FQGNSA. This CDR3 spans 15 amino acids. The CDR3, as DNA: TGTGCCAGCAGCTTCACTAGCGGGGGTCCCAACGAGCAGTACTTC. It is translated as CASSFTSGGPNEQYF.

This clone appeared a few times. The chain couples TRBV30 to TRBJ1-4, with a weak D call TRBD1 (6 bases). Deletions cut 5 bases from V and 8 bases from J, with 9 bases between. This CDR3 has 11 residues. The germline V gene has CDR1 GTSNPN and CDR2 SVGIG (reference sequence). The CDR3 loop is CAWATGEKLFF. In nucleotides, the CDR3 is TGTGCCTGGGCCACAGGGGAAAAACTGTTTTTT.

Details on this clone: Other DNA sequences in this specimen translate into the identical CDR3. The V call is TRBV2, the J call TRBJ1-1, with 9 bases fitting TRBD1. With V trimmed by 6 bases and J by 3 bases, 2 bases remained unmatched. Per the germline V gene, CDR1 is SNHLY and CDR2 is FYNNEI. The CDR3 extends over 13 amino acids. The DNA of the CDR3 is TGTGCCAGCAGACGGACAGGGGACACTGAAGCTTTCTTT. It codes for CASRRTGDTEAFF.

This rearrangement joins TRBV6-5 to TRBJ2-3; tentatively, D is TRBD1 (5 bases). The CDR3 has 15 amino acids. CDR1 and CDR2 from the germline V gene are MNHEY and SVGAGI. V lost 2 bases and J 0 bases, leaving 9 bases between the germline ends. Here the CDR3 DNA reads TGTGCCAGCAGTTACATCCAGGGTAGCACAGATACGCAGTATTTT. As protein: CASSYIQGSTDTQYF.

This clone was detected a few times. The V call is TRBV5-8, the J call TRBJ1-2; D is possibly TRBD1 (5 bases). CDR3 size: 14 residues. V was shortened by 2 bases and J by 13 bases, with 21 bases between the two germline ends. CDR1 and CDR2 (germline): SGHTS, YDEGEE. The CDR3 sequence: CASSFSGRIQGLTF. The CDR3, as DNA: TGTGCCAGCAGCTTTTCTGGCAGGATTCAGGGTCTCACCTTC. The full variable domain, in which reference TRBV5-8 and TRBJ1-2 provide the parts outside the CDR3, is EAGVTQSPTHLIKTRGQQATLRCSPISGHTSVYWYQQALGLGLQFLLWYDEGEERNRGNFPPRFSGRQFPNYSSELNVNALELEDSALYLCASSFSGRIQGLTFGSGTRLTVV.

In this sample, this clone turned up once. The CDR3 spells CASRGQGVAEAFF. CDR3 nucleotide sequence: TGTGCCAGCAGGGGACAGGGGGTTGCTGAAGCTTTCTTT. V usage is TRBV2 and J usage is TRBJ1-1, with 11 bases aligning to TRBD1. Trimming cost V 6 bases and J 6 bases; bases outside gene matches: 3. The CDR3 runs 13 residues. Germline V gene data show CDR1 as SNHLY and CDR2 as FYNNEI.

This rearrangement joins TRBV18 to TRBJ2-5; D remains unclear. V was cut by 0 bases and J by 4 bases, with 12 bases left in between. The CDR3 loop spans 15 amino acids. Germline V gives CDR1 KGHSH, CDR2 LQKENI. The CDR3 sequence is CASSPPASPPETQYF. CDR3 sequence (DNA): TGTGCCAGCTCACCACCGGCTAGTCCCCCAGAGACCCAGTACTTC. The whole variable domain, filled in from reference TRBV18 and TRBJ2-5, reads NAGVMQNPRHLVRRRGQEARLRCSPMKGHSHVYWYRQLPEEGLKFMVYLQKENIIDESGMPKERFSAEFPKEGPSILRIQQVVRGDSAAYFCASSPPASPPETQYFGPGTRLLVL.

The V gene is TRBV4-1, the J gene TRBJ1-2; maybe TRBD1 (5 bases). V gave up 1 base and J gave up 1 base, with 19 bases separating them. This CDR3 has 18 amino acids. CDR1 is MGHRA, CDR2 YSYEKL, per germline. The CDR3 DNA reads as TGCGCCAGCAGCCAAGCCTCAACGTCGACCGACAGTAACTATGGCTACACCTTC. Protein product: CASSQASTSTDSNYGYTF.

The CDR3 region has the DNA TGTGCCACACGGGCCAGCGGGGTTTTCTTT. As protein: CATRASGVFF. The chain recombines TRBV10-3 with TRBJ1-1; D call uncertain. Germline CDR1 and CDR2: ENHRY and SYGVKD. The CDR3 sequence is 10 residues long. V dropped 10 bases and J dropped 13 bases, with 16 bases sitting between them.

The chain uses TRBV15 and TRBJ2-7; 10 nucleotides align to TRBD2. The ends lost 3 bases at V and 4 bases at J; junction bases unmatched: 6. Germline loops: CDR1 LNHNV, CDR2 YYDKDF (reference sequence). CDR3 size: 15 residues. CDR3 in amino acids: CATSRRTSGGYEQYF. In DNA, the CDR3 is TGTGCCACCAGCAGGAGGACTAGCGGAGGGTACGAGCAGTACTTC.

V usage is TRBV5-1 and J usage is TRBJ2-5; 10 nucleotides align to TRBD2. This CDR3 region has 17 residues. Trimming at V came to 4 bases and at J to 1 base, leaving 10 bases not matched to a gene. Per the germline V gene, CDR1 is SGHRS and CDR2 is YFSETQ. CDR3 sequence reads: CASSPRGSGGPQETQYF. The CDR3 DNA reads TGCGCCAGCAGCCCCCGGGGTAGCGGGGGGCCCCAAGAGACCCAGTACTTC.